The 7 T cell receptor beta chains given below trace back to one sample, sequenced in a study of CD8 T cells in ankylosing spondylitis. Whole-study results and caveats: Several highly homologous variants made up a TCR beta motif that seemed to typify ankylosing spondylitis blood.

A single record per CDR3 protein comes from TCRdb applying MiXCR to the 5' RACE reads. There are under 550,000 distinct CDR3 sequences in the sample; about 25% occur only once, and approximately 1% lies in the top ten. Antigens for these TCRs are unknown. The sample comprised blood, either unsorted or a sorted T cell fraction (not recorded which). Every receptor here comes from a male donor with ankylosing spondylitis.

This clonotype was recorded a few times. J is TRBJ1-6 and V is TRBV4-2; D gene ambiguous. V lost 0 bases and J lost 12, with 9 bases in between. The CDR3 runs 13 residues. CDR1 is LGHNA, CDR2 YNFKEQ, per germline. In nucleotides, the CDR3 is TGTGCCAGCAGCCAAGATCAGAATAAACCCCTCCACTTT. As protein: CASSQDQNKPLHF.

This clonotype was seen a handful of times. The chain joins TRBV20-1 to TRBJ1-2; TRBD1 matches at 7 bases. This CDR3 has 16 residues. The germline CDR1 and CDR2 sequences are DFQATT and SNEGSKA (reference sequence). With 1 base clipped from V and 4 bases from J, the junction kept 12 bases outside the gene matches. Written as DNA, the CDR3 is TGCAGTGCTAGAGCTTTCGGGCAGGGGGGAACCTATGGCTACACCTTC. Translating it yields CSARAFGQGGTYGYTF.

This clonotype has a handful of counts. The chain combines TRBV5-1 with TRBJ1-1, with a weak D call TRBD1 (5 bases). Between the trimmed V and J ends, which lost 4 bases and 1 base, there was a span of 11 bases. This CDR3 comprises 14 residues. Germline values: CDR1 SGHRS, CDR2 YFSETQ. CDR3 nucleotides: TGCGCCAGCAGCCCCGGGGCACGGAACACTGAAGCTTTCTTT. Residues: CASSPGARNTEAFF.

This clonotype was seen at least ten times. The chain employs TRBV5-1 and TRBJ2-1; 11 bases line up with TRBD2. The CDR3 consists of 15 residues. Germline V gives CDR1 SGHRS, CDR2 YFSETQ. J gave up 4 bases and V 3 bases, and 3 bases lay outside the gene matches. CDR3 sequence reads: CASSSTSGGYNEQFF. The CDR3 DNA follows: TGCGCCAGCAGCTCTACTAGCGGGGGTTACAATGAGCAGTTCTTC.

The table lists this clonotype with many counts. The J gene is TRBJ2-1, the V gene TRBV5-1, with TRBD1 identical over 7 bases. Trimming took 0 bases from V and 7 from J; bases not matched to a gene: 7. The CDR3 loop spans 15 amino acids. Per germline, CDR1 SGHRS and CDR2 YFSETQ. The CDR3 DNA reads TGCGCCAGCAGCTTGGTGGGGACAGCCGAGAATGAGCAGTTCTTC. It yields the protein CASSLVGTAENEQFF.

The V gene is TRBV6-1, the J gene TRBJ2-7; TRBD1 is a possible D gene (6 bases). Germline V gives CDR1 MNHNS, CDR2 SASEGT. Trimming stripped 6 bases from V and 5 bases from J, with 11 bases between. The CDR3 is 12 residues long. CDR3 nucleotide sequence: TGTGCCAGCAGCCTACAGGGAGACGAGCAGTACGTC. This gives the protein CASSLQGDEQYV.

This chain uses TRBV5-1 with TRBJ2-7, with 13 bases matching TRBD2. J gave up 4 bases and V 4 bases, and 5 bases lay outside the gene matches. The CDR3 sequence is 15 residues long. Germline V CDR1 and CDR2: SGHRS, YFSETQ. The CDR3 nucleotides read TGCGCCAGCAGCCCGGGACTAGCGGGACAATACGAGCAGTACTTC. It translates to CASSPGLAGQYEQYF.